This T cell receptor beta chain was sequenced for a study of blood T cells in healthy people across ages (dated by TCRdb to the mid-2010s). Background for the entire study: In model experiments, roughly one uniquely barcoded TCR beta cDNA molecule per two T cells was captured by template switching. Using deep sequencing normalized with unique cDNA molecular identifiers, the study measured how TCR beta repertoire diversity changes with age. Donors were grouped into four age groups: young (average 16 years), middle-aged (around 39), aged (over 55) and long-lived (over 80). To avoid experimental bias, donors of different ages were distributed randomly across sequencing lanes. The study analyzed two additional independent replicas of 1 million unique cDNA reads from the same blood draw for two donors, one aged 18 to 30 and one aged 80 or older. The study at large found these results: Because donor CMV infection status was unknown, age-related changes in expanded clonotypes were potentially confounded. Observed TCR beta diversity per million T cells fell roughly linearly with age, and a significant reduction was already apparent by age roughly 41. A strong correlation was found between observed TCR beta diversity and the percentage of naive T cells measured by flow cytometry. Because profiling used bulk unsorted PBMCs, naive and antigen-experienced compartments could not be compared conclusively. The long-lived group showed more naive CD4+ T cells, fewer expanded clones and increased TCR diversity than the aged group, suggesting age selection. Estimates of total diversity from one million sequenced T cells were regarded as lower bounds and underestimates.

Points on this clonotype: Its antigen is unknown. Base quality data are lacking; no much larger clone is found one base away.

The CDR3 sequence holds 13 residues, the cysteine and phenylalanine included. CDR3 DNA is the only sequence kept; it has 39 bases, read in frame from the first base. The germline V gene specifies SNHLY as CDR1 and FYNNEI as CDR2. Trimming removed 6 bases from V and 5 bases from J, leaving 11 bases between the germline ends. The library was made by 5' RACE. The instrument was an Illumina HiSeq 2500. A second PCR of about 6 to 11 cycles was performed with a sample-barcoded 5' primer and a J-beta primer mix. A unique molecular identifier was introduced onto each TCR beta cDNA molecule by a template-switch 5' adaptor carrying 12 random nucleotides. Each sample yielded at least 2.5 million CDR3-containing paired-end reads. First-strand cDNA was synthesized from all RNA with the Mint cDNA synthesis kit, primed by a TRBC-specific oligonucleotide. After uracil-DNA glycosylase treatment, a first 18-cycle PCR used universal primers M1SS and BC2_uni_R on all cDNA. Per the original workflow: Normalization of each sample was performed by random selection of 1 million high-quality reads, each carrying a distinct molecular identifier. Reads with shared molecular identifiers were discarded instead of being binned into consensus sequences. MiTCR, set to a Q25 quality threshold and the strictest error-elimination algorithm, was used for CDR3 identification, clonotype clustering and error correction. Lower-bound total TCR beta diversity was estimated with a nonparametric unseen species model using Euler transformation. In-frame beta chains were kept once TCRdb had trimmed the public reads at Q25 with fastp and called clones with MiXCR. Identical CDR3 protein sequences are pooled into one entry, listed with their most common genes and DNA. V and J calls and clone size were set by TCRdb, not the authors. The sample profile shows 650,000 or so distinct CDR3 sequences; roughly half of them were found once. Roughly 12% of the sample is held by the ten biggest clonotypes.

Donors were 35 to 40 systemically healthy Caucasian individuals from Russia aged roughly 6 to 90 years. Roughly 9 milliliters of peripheral blood were drawn from each donor into EDTA-treated Vacutainer tubes. Ficoll-Paque density-gradient centrifugation was used to isolate PBMCs, with at least 6 million obtained per sample. Total RNA, at least 6 micrograms per sample, was extracted from PBMCs with Trizol reagent. For every donor, flow cytometry on a PBMC aliquot measured the percentage of naive CD45RAhigh/CD27high T cells. The receptor's source is a woman older than 75 in good health. The sequenced sample consisted of blood. The V gene is TRBV2 and the J gene is TRBJ2-1; too little of a D gene remains to name it. The bases are TGTGCCAGCAGGGCCAACGTGGACAATGAGCAGTTCTTC. This gives the protein CASRANVDNEQFF.